Detailed here is one T cell receptor (beta chain). The sample belongs to a study of blood T cell repertoires in COVID-19. About the study: From T cells, B-cell-depleted T cells, or PBMCs came the material, which was cDNA or gDNA.

Germline V gives CDR1 ENHRY, CDR2 SYGVKD. Trimming removed 8 bases at V and 4 bases at J, with 13 bases between. The CDR3 is 13 residues long. Authors' processing steps: How many nucleated cells were present was estimated from reference gene primer amplification. Measured with immunoSEQ multiplex PCR; TCRdb has only the in-frame clones, and not every one. Clone size and the V and J calls come from that table; the DNA yielded D and trimming. This sample has about 200,000 clones, with about 90% found just once. This TCR came from a woman between 45 and 65 years old with acute or convalescent COVID-19. The rearrangement links TRBV10-3 to TRBJ2-3, with D maybe TRBD1 (6 bases). The sequencing sample was made of peripheral blood. CDR3 amino acids: CAISRQAPDTQYF. The CDR3 nucleotides are TGTGCCATCTCCCGACAGGCCCCAGATACGCAGTATTTT.